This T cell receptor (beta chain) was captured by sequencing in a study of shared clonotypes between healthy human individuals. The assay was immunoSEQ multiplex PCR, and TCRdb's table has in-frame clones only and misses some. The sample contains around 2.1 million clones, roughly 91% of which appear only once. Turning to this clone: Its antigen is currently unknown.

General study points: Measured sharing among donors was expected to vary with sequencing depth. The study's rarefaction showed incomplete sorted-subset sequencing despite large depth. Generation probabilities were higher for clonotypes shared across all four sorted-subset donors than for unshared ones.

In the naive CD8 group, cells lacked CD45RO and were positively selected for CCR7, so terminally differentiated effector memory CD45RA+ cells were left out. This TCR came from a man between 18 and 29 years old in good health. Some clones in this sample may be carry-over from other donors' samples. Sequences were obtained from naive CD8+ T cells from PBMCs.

DNA for the CDR3: TGCGCCAGCAGCTTGGCCGGACGGAAGGTTGCAGATACGCAGTATTTT. It is translated as CASSLAGRKVADTQYF. The rearrangement links TRBV5-1 to TRBJ2-3, with D unresolved. The germline gives CDR1 SGHRS, CDR2 YFSETQ. V lost 0 bases and J lost 4, with 15 bases in between. This CDR3 has 16 amino acids.